Below are 13 T cell receptor beta chains sequenced from a single sample in a study of esophageal squamous cell carcinoma under preoperative chemotherapy. Time point reported: before preoperative PTX-NDP chemotherapy. TCRdb re-called the PCR reads through MiXCR, storing one row per CDR3 protein. The sample records 10,000 to 15,000 distinct CDR3 sequences, almost 55% being singletons. This sample was taken from a patient given preoperative chemotherapy. All receptors derive from a human donor with esophageal squamous cell carcinoma. The donor label of this sample is uncertain.

This chain joins TRBV10-2 and TRBJ2-2; D gene uncertain. The DNA end favors TRBJ2-3, so the J call may be wrong. Looked up from germline, CDR1 is WSHSY and CDR2 is SAAADI. The CDR3 has 14 amino acids. The chain's CDR3 is CASREAVVNEAQYF. The DNA of the CDR3 is TGCGCGAGCCGTGAGGCTGTGGTTAACGAGGCGCAGTATTTT.

This clonotype was counted many times. J is TRBJ2-1 and V is TRBV10-2, with D hard to call. The last part of the DNA fits TRBJ2-4 better; the J call may be wrong. The CDR3 spans 14 residues. Looked up from germline, CDR1 is WSHSY and CDR2 is SAAADI. In DNA, the CDR3 is TGCGCCAGCAGTGAGTCTCGCCCCAAACCATTTCAGTACTTC. As protein: CASSESRPKPFQYF.

The chain uses TRBV6-1 and TRBJ1-5, with TRBD1 as a possible D gene (6 bases). This CDR3 comprises 15 residues. CDR1 is MNHNS, CDR2 SASEGT, per germline. V lost 4 bases and J 6 bases, leaving 16 bases between the germline ends. CDR3 sequence (DNA): TGTGCCAGCAGTGCCCTAGTGGGGGGCGGTCAGCCCCAGCATTTT. Its protein product is CASSALVGGGQPQHF.

This chain connects TRBV6-4 to TRBJ2-1; TRBD2 agrees at 10 bases. TRBJ2-7 explains the end of the DNA better; the J call may be wrong. The CDR3 runs 16 residues. Germline CDR1 is MRHNA and CDR2 is SNTAGT. The CDR3 here is CASSDSSGGAYNEQYF. The CDR3 DNA reads as TGTGCCAGCAGTGACTCGAGCGGGGGGGCCTACAATGAGCAGTACTTC.

By sample fraction, this clonotype is medium-sized (0.01 to 0.1%). This chain joins TRBV7-9 and TRBJ2-1; D unclear. The CDR3 has 13 residues. The germline gives CDR1 SEHNR, CDR2 FQNEAQ (reference sequence). V gave up 5 bases and J gave up 12 bases, with 17 bases separating them. For the CDR3, the DNA is TGTGCCAGCAGCACCCTAGACCGAGGCTGGCAGTTCTTC. It yields the protein CASSTLDRGWQFF.

This clonotype showed up just a few times. This chain joins TRBV14 and TRBJ2-5; D unclear. The CDR3 is 14 amino acids. Trimming removed 5 bases from V and 7 bases from J, with 17 bases in between. Germline V gene sequence: CDR1 SGHDN, CDR2 FVKESK. The CDR3 reads CASSSPQIGGTQYF. The CDR3 DNA reads TGTGCCAGCAGCTCACCGCAGATTGGTGGGACCCAGTACTTC.

This chain connects TRBV7-2 to TRBJ2-1; no clear D. The CDR3 spans 16 residues. Trimming took off 5 bases at V and 13 bases at J, with 27 bases between the two ends. The germline CDR1 and CDR2 sequences are SGHTA and FQGNSA. CDR3 sequence (DNA): TGTGCCAGCAGCATCAAAGCTGTGAGTCTCCAAGAGACCCAGTTCTTC. Protein product: CASSIKAVSLQETQFF. Filled out from reference TRBV7-2 and TRBJ2-1, the complete variable domain reads GAGVSQSPSNKVTEKGKDVELRCDPISGHTALYWYRQSLGQGLEFLIYFQGNSAPDKSGLPSDRFSAERTGGSVSTLTIQRTQQEDSAVYLCASSIKAVSLQETQFFGPGTRLTVL.

The chain couples TRBV7-2 to TRBJ2-3; TRBD2 agrees at 8 bases. The CDR3 loop spans 16 amino acids. Trimming cost V 3 bases and J 5 bases; bases outside gene matches: 10. The germline CDR1 and CDR2 sequences are SGHTA and FQGNSA. The CDR3 nucleotides read TGTGCCAGCAGCTTTTCTACGGGAGGGCCAGTAGATACGCAGTATTTT. Amino acids: CASSFSTGGPVDTQYF.

V usage is TRBV6-1 and J usage is TRBJ2-5, with TRBD2 identical over 9 bases. The last part of the DNA fits TRBJ2-1 better; the J call may be wrong. The germline V gene has CDR1 MNHNS and CDR2 SASEGT. The CDR3 runs to 16 residues. For the CDR3, the DNA is TGTGCCAGCAGTGAAGGCCTAGCGGGACCGTACAATGAGCAGTTCTTC. It yields the protein CASSEGLAGPYNEQFF.

This clonotype has more than one count but fewer than ten. This chain joins TRBV7-6 and TRBJ2-1; D may correspond to TRBD1 or TRBD2 (6 bases each). Trimming cost V 1 base and J 2 bases, with 9 bases left between them. CDR1 and CDR2 (germline): SGHVS, FNYEAQ. The CDR3 extends over 15 amino acids. The CDR3 loop reads CASSLEGGAYNEQFF. Here the CDR3 DNA reads TGTGCCAGCAGCTTAGAGGGGGGTGCCTACAATGAGCAGTTCTTC.

A few counts support this clonotype. This sequence joins TRBV7-2 and TRBJ2-3; TRBD2 matches 12 bases. Germline V CDR1 and CDR2: SGHTA, FQGNSA. The J segment lost 4 bases and the V segment lost 1 base, leaving 9 bases of the junction unmatched. CDR3 length: 18 amino acids. This chain's CDR3 is CASSLGEGLAGGPDTQYF. CDR3 bases: TGTGCCAGCAGCTTAGGGGAGGGTCTAGCGGGAGGGCCAGATACGCAGTATTTT.

This sequence joins TRBV6-1 and TRBJ2-4; TRBD2 is a possible D gene (6 bases). CDR1 is MNHNS and CDR2 is SASEGT in the germline V gene. This CDR3 has 14 residues. Here the CDR3 reads CGGTGPGAKNTQYF. In DNA form, the CDR3 reads TGTGGCGGCACGGGGCCGGGAGCCAAAAATACGCAGTACTTC.

On this clonotype itself: The germline gene is not matched at one end of the junction; a read error may be the cause. As DNA, the CDR3 is TGTGCCAGCAGCTTAGGGGCGCACGAGGGTCAGCCCCAGAATTTT. Encoded protein: CASSLGAHEGQPQNF. The gene calls are TRBV7-8 and TRBJ1-5, with no clear D. The CDR3 length is 15 residues. Germline V gives CDR1 SGHVS, CDR2 FQNEAQ.